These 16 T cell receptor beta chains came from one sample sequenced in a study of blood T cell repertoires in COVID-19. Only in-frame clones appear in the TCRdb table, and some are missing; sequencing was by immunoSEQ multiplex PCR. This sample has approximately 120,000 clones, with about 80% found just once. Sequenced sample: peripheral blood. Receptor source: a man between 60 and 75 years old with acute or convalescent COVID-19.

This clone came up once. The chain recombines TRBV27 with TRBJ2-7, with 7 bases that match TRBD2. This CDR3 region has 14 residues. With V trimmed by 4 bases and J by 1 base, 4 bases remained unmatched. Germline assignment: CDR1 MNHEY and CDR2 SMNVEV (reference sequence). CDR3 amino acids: CASSSLRGSYEQYF. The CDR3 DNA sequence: TGTGCCAGCAGTTCCCTGCGGGGGTCCTACGAGCAGTACTTC.

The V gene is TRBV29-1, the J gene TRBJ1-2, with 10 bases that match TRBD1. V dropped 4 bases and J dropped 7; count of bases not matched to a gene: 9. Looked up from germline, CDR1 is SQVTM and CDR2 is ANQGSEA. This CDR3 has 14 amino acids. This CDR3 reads CSVAPGQGFGGYTF. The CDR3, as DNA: TGCAGCGTTGCTCCGGGACAGGGGTTTGGTGGCTACACCTTC.

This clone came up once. In DNA, the CDR3 is TGCAGCGTTGCTCAGGGGGCTGGCAATCAGCCCCAGCATTTT. Residues: CSVAQGAGNQPQHF. The chain carries TRBV29-1 and TRBJ1-5; 8 bases are shared with TRBD1. Germline V gene data show CDR1 as SQVTM and CDR2 as ANQGSEA. CDR3 length: 14 residues. The trim removed 4 bases at V and 2 bases at J, leaving 4 bases unmatched.

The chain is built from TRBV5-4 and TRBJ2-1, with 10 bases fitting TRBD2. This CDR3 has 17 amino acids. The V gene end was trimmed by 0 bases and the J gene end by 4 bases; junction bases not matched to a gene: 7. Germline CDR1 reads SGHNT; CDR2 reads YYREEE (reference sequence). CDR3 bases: TGTGCCAGCAGCTTGGCCAGCGGGAGGGCCGCGTACAATGAGCAGTTCTTC. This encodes CASSLASGRAAYNEQFF. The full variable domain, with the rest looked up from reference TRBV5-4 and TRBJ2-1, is ETGVTQSPTHLIKTRGQQVTLRCSSQSGHNTVSWYQQALGQGPQFIFQYYREEENGRGNFPPRFSGLQFPNYSSELNVNALELDDSALYLCASSLASGRAAYNEQFFGPGTRLTVL.

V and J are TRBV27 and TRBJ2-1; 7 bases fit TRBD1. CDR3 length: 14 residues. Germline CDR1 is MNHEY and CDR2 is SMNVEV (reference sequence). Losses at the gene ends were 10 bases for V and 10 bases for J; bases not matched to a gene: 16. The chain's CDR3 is CATNRGDRVGEQFF. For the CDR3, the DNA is TGTGCCACGAACCGGGGAGACAGGGTAGGGGAGCAGTTCTTC.

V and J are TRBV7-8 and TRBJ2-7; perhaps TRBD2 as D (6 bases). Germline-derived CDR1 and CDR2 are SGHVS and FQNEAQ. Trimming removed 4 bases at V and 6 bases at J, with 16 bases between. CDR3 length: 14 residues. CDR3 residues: CASSSPGAAAEQYF. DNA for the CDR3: TGTGCCAGCAGCTCCCCGGGAGCCGCGGCCGAGCAGTACTTC.

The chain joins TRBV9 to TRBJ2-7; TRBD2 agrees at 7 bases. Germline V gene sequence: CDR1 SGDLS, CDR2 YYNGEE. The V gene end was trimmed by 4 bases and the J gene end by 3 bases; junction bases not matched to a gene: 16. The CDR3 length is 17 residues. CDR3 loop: CASSPSGGTIPLYEQYF. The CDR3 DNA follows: TGTGCCAGCAGCCCCTCGGGCGGGACTATCCCTCTCTACGAGCAGTACTTC.

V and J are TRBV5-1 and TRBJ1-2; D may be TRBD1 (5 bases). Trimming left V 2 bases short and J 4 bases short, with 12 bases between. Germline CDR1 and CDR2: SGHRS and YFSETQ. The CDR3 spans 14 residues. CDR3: CASSLQASSYGYTF. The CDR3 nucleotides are TGCGCCAGCAGCTTACAGGCATCATCCTATGGCTACACCTTC.

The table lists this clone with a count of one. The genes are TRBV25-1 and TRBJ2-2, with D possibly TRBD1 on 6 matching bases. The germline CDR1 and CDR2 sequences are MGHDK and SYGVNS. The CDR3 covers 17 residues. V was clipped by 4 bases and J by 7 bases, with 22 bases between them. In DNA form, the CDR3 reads TGTGCCAGCAGTGGAAAATGGGGCAGGGGAGAGGGCGGGGAGCTGTTTTTT. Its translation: CASSGKWGRGEGGELFF.

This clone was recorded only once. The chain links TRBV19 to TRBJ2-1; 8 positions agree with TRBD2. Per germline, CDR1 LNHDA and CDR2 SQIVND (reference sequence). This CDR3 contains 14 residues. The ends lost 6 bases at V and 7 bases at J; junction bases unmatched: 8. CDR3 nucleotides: TGTGCCAGTAGGACCGGGACTAGTCTAAATGAGCAGTTCTTC. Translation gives CASRTGTSLNEQFF.

CDR3 DNA sequence: TGTGCCAGCAGCTTAGGGAACAGGGGGAACACTGAAGCTTTCTTT. Protein sequence: CASSLGNRGNTEAFF. The rearrangement links TRBV13 to TRBJ1-1; 7 positions match TRBD1. V lost 0 bases and J lost 1; bases outside the gene matches: 2. The CDR3 runs 15 residues. Germline loops: CDR1 PRHDT, CDR2 FYEKMQ (reference sequence).

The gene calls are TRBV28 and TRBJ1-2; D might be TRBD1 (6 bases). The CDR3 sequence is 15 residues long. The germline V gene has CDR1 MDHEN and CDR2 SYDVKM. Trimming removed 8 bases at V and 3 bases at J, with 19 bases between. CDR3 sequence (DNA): TGTGCCAGCCGTACAGGAGGAGGGGGGGACTATGGCTACACCTTC. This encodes CASRTGGGGDYGYTF.

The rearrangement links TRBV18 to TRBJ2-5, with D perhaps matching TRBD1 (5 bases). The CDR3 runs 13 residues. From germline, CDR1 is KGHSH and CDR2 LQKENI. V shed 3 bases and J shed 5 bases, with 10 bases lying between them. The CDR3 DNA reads TGTGCCAGCTCACCTGGACACCTCGAGACCCAGTACTTC. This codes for CASSPGHLETQYF.

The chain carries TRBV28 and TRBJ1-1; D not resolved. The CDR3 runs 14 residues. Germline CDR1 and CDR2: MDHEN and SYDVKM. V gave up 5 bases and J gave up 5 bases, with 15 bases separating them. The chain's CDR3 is CASSIGPEGTEAFF. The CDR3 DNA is TGTGCCAGCAGTATTGGACCCGAGGGTACTGAAGCTTTCTTT.

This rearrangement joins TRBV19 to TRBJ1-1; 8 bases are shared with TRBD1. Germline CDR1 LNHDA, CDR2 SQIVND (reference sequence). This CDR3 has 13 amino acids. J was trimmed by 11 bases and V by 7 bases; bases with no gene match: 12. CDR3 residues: CASKTTGAEGAFF. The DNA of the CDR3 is TGTGCCAGTAAAACGACAGGGGCTGAAGGGGCTTTCTTT.

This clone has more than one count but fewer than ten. CDR3 region: CASSLGGGGSNEQFF. DNA for the CDR3: TGTGCCAGCAGCTTAGGCGGCGGGGGAAGCAATGAGCAGTTCTTC. This rearrangement joins TRBV7-9 to TRBJ2-1, with 7 positions matching TRBD2. V gave up 1 base and J gave up 6 bases; unmatched junction bases: 6. Germline V CDR1 and CDR2: SEHNR, FQNEAQ (reference sequence). This CDR3 is 15 amino acids long.